Following are 5 T cell receptor beta chains from one sample sequenced in a study of shared clonotypes between healthy human individuals. TCRdb keeps only in-frame clones here, not all; method: immunoSEQ multiplex PCR. The sample has a few hundred thousand clones; 87% are singletons. Sequenced: memory CD8+ T cells sorted from blood. The subset here: CD45RO+ cells pooled with CCR7-negative TemRA cells. The receptors were sampled from a man aged 18 to 35 in good health.

V is TRBV5-4 and J is TRBJ2-5, with D perhaps matching TRBD2 (6 bases). The ends were cut back, 2 bases at V and 3 bases at J, with 8 bases in the middle. Germline-derived CDR1 and CDR2 are SGHNT and YYREEE (reference sequence). This CDR3 spans 13 amino acids. This chain's CDR3 is CASSLGGKETQYF. Here the CDR3 DNA reads TGTGCCAGCAGCTTAGGCGGGAAAGAGACCCAGTACTTC.

This chain joins TRBV29-1 and TRBJ1-2; 10 positions match TRBD1. The CDR3 has 15 amino acids. Germline lookup yields CDR1 SQVTM and CDR2 ANQGSEA. The J segment lost 5 bases and the V segment lost 6 bases, leaving 12 bases of the junction unmatched. CDR3 protein: CSVGDRGPVIYGYTF. The CDR3 DNA reads as TGCAGCGTGGGAGACAGGGGGCCAGTAATATATGGCTACACCTTC.

The chain combines TRBV4-1 with TRBJ1-4; D is uncertain. This CDR3 contains 15 residues. V lost 3 bases and J 8 bases, leaving 16 bases between the germline ends. Germline CDR1 is MGHRA and CDR2 is YSYEKL. The CDR3 region has the DNA TGCGCCAGCAGCCAGAATGACATACGGCACGAAAAACTGTTTTTT. Encoded protein: CASSQNDIRHEKLFF.

The J gene is TRBJ2-3, the V gene TRBV4-2, with a possible D match to TRBD1 (5 bases). This CDR3 contains 15 residues. Trimming pared 1 base from V and 1 base from J, leaving 9 bases between. CDR1 and CDR2 from the germline V gene are LGHNA and YNFKEQ. The CDR3 DNA is TGTGCCAGCAGCCAAGTAGGGGAAGGCACAGATACGCAGTATTTT. It yields the protein CASSQVGEGTDTQYF.

With regard to this clone: Given a far larger clone just one base away, this is likely a sequencing read error. This chain connects TRBV10-3 to TRBJ2-7; D gene ambiguous. Germline V lookup: CDR1 ENHRY, CDR2 SYGVKD. The CDR3 has 14 amino acids. Deletions cut 8 bases from V and 3 bases from J, with 17 bases between. CDR3 in DNA: TGTGCCATCTCGACGGTCGGATTGAACTACGAGCAGTACTTC. Its translation: CAISTVGLNYEQYF.